This T cell receptor beta chain was retrieved from a study of shared clonotypes between healthy human individuals. General observations from the study: About 5% of naive CD4 clonotypes were shared across several donors. Memory subsets generally showed smaller estimated richness than naive subsets did.

This clone has only a few counts. Its antigen is unknown. Profiling relied on immunoSEQ multiplex PCR, and the TCRdb table lists in-frame clones only, not all of them. Here the sample spans more than 2 million clones, roughly 96% being singletons. Splitting the CD4+ cells yielded a CD45RA+ naive subset and a CD45RA-negative memory subset. The clonotype was recovered from a man between 18 and 35 years old in good health. Sequenced material: naive CD4+ T cells sorted from blood. This sample's subset: CD45RA+ positively selected.

In DNA, the CDR3 is TGTGCCAGCACCTACCCCCTAGGGGAATCGGAGACCCAGTACTTC. Amino acid sequence: CASTYPLGESETQYF. This rearrangement joins TRBV5-8 to TRBJ2-5; the D gene is possibly TRBD1 (5 bases). Germline lookup yields CDR1 SGHTS and CDR2 YDEGEE. CDR3 length: 15 residues. Deletions cut 6 bases from V and 5 bases from J, with 20 bases between.